This TCR beta chain originates from a study of cytomegalovirus exposure and HLA in healthy donors. Study results and limitations: A later analysis reported that several of the most significant clusters appeared to be linked to common viral pathogens, among them Epstein-Barr virus. TCR beta chains associated with HLA were, in a later analysis, more clonally expanded than equally common others. A few CMV-associated chains proved CMV antigen-specific in vitro.

CDR3 length: 16 amino acids. V trimming: 4 bases; J trimming: 10 bases; junction bases outside the gene matches: 14. From germline, CDR1 is ENHRY and CDR2 SYGVKD. As regards this clone: Antigen specificity is unknown.

PCR primers comprised 60 Vbeta and 13 Jbeta primers. TCRdb keeps only in-frame clones here, not all; method: immunoSEQ multiplex PCR. This sample's table reports some 200,000 clones. The TCR comes from a girl aged 2-15 years in good health and CMV-seropositive. The chain uses TRBV10-3 and TRBJ2-1, with 9 bases aligning to TRBD1. The specimen sequenced was PBMCs. The CDR3, as DNA: TGTGCCATCAGTGTCGGGACAGGGAGCTTCCTCCCCGAGCAGTTCTTC. Translation gives CAISVGTGSFLPEQFF.